This entry concerns a single T cell receptor (beta chain). Its target is unknown. This entry comes from a study of T cells after yellow fever vaccination. Study findings and constraints: Reappearance after the booster was seen for most primary-vaccination clones, at 95% to 97% CD4 and roughly 90% CD8. Only a minor proportion of clonotypes was detected across both CD4 and CD8 compartments. It was the secondary response that reached its peak faster, day 5 versus 15, but it was weaker.

MiXCR, applied by TCRdb to the 5' RACE reads, yields one record per CDR3 protein. The sample lists a few hundred thousand distinct CDR3 sequences; 15% to 20% were seen once. The sample was PBMCs, taken before the yellow fever booster vaccination. The TCR was taken from a man aged 18 to 35 who received the YFV17D yellow fever vaccine.

The CDR3 here is CASSLATGNSPLHF. The CDR3 bases are TGTGCCAGCAGCTTAGCAACAGGGAATTCACCCCTCCACTTT. This chain connects TRBV7-2 to TRBJ1-6, with a tentative D call TRBD1 (6 bases). Germline V gives CDR1 SGHTA, CDR2 FQGNSA. Trimming stripped 0 bases from V and 7 bases from J, with 7 bases between. The CDR3 covers 14 residues.